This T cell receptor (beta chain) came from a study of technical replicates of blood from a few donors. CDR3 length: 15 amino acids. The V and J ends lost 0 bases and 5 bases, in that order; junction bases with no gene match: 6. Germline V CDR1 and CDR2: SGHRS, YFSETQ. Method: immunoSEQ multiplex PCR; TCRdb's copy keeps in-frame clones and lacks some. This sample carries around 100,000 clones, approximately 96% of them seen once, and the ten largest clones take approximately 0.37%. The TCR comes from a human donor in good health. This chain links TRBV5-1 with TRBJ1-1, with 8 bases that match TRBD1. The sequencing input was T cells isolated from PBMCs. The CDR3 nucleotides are TGCGCCAGCAGCTTGGATCAGGGGGCTGGTACTGAAGCTTTCTTT. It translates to CASSLDQGAGTEAFF.